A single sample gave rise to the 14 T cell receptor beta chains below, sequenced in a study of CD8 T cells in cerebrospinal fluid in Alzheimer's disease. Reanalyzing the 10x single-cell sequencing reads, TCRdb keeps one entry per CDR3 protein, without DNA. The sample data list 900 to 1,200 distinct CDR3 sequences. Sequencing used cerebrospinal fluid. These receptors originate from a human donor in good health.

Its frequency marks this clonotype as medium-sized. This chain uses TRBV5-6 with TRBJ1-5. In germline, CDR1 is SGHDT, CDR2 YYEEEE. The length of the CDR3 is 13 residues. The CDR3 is CASSADTDQPQHF.

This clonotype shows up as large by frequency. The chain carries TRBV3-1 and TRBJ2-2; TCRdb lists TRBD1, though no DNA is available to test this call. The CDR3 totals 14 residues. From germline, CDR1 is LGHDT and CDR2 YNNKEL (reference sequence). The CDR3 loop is CASIGTTNTGELFF.

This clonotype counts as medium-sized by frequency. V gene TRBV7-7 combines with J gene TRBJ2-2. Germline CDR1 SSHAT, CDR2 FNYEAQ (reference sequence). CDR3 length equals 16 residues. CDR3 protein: CASSLTGPPNTGELFF.

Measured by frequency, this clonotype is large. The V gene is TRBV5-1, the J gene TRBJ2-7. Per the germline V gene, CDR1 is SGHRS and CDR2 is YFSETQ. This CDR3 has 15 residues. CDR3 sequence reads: CASSWGLKSLYEQYF.

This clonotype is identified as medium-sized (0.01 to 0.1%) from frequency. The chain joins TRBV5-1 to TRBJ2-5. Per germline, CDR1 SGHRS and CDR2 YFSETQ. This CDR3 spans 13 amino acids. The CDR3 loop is CASSLGRGGTQYF. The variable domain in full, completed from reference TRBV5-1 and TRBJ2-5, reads KAGVTQTPRYLIKTRGQQVTLSCSPISGHRSVSWYQQTPGQGLQFLFEYFSETQRNKGNFPGRFSGRQFSNSRSEMNVSTLELGDSALYLCASSLGRGGTQYFGPGTRLLVL.

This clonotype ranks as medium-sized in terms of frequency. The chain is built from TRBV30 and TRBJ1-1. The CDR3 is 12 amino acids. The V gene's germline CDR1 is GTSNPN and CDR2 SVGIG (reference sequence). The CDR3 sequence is CAWRRGNTEAFF.

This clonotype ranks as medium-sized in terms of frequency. CDR3: CASSPGTAGYEQYF. The chain carries TRBV6-5 and TRBJ2-7; TCRdb names TRBD1, which stays unverified in the absence of DNA. The germline gives CDR1 MNHEY, CDR2 SVGAGI. CDR3 size: 14 residues.

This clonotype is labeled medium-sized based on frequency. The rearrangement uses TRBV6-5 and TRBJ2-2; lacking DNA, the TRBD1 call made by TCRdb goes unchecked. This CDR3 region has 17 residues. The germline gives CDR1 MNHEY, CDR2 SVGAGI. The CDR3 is CASSYSLGQIRAGELFF.

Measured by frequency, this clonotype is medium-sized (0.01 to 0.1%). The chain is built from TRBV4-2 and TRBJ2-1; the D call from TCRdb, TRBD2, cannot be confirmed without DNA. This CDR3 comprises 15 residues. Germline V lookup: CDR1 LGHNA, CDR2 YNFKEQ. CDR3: CASSQPDSGLNEQFF.

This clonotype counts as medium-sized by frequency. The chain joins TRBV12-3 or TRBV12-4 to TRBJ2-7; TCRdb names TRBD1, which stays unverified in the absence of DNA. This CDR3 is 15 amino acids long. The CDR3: CASSPSLVRGWEQYF.

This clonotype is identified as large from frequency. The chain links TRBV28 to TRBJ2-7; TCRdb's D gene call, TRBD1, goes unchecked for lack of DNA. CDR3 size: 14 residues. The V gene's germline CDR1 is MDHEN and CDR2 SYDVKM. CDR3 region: CASSLAGTINEQYF.

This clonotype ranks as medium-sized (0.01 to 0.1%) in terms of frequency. CDR3 amino acids: CASSLPRRRTEAFF. The chain carries TRBV28 and TRBJ1-1. The V gene's germline CDR1 is MDHEN and CDR2 SYDVKM. The CDR3 has 14 residues.

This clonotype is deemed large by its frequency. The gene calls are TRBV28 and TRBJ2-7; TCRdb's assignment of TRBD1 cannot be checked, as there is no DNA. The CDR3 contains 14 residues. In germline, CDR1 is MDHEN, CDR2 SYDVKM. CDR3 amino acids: CASSFESGSDEQYF.

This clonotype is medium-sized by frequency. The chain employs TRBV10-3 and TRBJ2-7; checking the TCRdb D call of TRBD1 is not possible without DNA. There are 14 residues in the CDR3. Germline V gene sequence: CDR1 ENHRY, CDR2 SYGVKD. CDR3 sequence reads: CAISTGTGEGEQYF.